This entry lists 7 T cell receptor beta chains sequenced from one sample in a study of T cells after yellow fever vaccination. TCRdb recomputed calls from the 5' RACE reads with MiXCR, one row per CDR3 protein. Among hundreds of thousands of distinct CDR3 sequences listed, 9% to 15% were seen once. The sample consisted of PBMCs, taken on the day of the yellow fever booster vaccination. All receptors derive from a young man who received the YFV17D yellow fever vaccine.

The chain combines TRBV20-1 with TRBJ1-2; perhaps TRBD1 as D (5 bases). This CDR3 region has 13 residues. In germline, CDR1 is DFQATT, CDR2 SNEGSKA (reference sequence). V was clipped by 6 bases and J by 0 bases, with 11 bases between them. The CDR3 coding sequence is TGCAGTGCCAGGGTTGGGTCTAACTATGGCTACACCTTC. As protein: CSARVGSNYGYTF.

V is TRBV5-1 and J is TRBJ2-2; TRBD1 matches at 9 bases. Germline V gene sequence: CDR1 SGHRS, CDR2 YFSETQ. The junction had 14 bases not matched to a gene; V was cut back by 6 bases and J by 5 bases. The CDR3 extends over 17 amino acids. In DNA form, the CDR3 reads TGCGCCAGCAACTTTCCCCCCGGGACAGGGAATACCGGGGAGCTGTTTTTT. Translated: CASNFPPGTGNTGELFF.

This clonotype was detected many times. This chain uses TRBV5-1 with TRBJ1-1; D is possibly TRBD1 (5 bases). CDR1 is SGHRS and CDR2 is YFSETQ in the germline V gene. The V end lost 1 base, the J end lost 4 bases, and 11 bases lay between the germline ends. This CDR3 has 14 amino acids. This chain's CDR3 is CASSLYRGTTEAFF. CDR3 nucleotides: TGCGCCAGCAGCTTGTATCGGGGGACCACTGAAGCTTTCTTT.

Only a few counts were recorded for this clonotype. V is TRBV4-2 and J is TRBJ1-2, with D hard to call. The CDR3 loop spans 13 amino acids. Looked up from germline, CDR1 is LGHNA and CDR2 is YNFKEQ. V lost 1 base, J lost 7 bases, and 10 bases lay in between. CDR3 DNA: TGTGCCAGCAGCCAAGGAAATGAGGTTGGCTACACCTTC. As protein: CASSQGNEVGYTF.

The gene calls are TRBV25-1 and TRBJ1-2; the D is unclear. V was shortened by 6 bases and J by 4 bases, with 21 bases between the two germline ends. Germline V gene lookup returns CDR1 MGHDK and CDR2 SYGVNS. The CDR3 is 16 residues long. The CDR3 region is CASSQAGSSILYGYTF. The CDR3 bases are TGTGCCAGCAGCCAGGCGGGGTCCAGTATACTCTATGGCTACACCTTC.

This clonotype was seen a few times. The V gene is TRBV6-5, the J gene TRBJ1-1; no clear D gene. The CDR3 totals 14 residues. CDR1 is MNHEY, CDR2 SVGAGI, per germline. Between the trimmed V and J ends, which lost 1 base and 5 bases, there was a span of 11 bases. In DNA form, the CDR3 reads TGTGCCAGCAGTTACTTAGGGTTGGGAACTGAAGCTTTCTTT. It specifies CASSYLGLGTEAFF.

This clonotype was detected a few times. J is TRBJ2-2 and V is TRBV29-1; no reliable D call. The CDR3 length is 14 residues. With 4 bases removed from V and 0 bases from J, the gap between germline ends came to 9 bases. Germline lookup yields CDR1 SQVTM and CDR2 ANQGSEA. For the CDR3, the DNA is TGCAGCGTTGCCAGGTCCGCGAACACCGGGGAGCTGTTTTTT. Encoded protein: CSVARSANTGELFF.